The rows below give T cell receptor beta chains drawn from one sample of a study of T cell repertoires in cytomegalovirus infection. TCRdb used MiXCR to reprocess the reads, holding one entry per CDR3 protein. This table has roughly 280,000 distinct CDR3 sequences, around 15% appearing once. Sequencing was carried out using PBMCs. These receptors all stem from a human donor in good health (CMV status not recorded). Some clones in this sample may be carry-over from other donors' samples. CDR3s include the opening cysteine and the closing phenylalanine or tryptophan. A D gene is named only where the DNA matches it firmly. A clone size is listed for some rows: how often the clone was seen (once, few, many), or a class if it is expanded.

v_call: TRBV6-6
clone_size: many
j_call: TRBJ2-7
d_call: .
cdr3_aa: CASTLTSGSYEQYF
cdr3_nt: TGTGCCAGCACACTCACAAGCGGTTCCTACGAGCAGTACTTC

v_call: TRBV2
clone_size: .
j_call: TRBJ2-5
d_call: .
cdr3_aa: CASSEIGETQYF
cdr3_nt: TGTGCCAGCAGTGAAATCGGGGAGACCCAGTACTTC

v_call: TRBV20-1
clone_size: .
j_call: TRBJ2-3
d_call: TRBD2
cdr3_aa: CSARGLAERTDTQYF
cdr3_nt: TGCAGTGCCAGGGGACTAGCGGAGAGAACAGATACGCAGTATTTT

v_call: TRBV6-5
clone_size: .
j_call: TRBJ1-1
d_call: TRBD1
cdr3_aa: CASRKWDRKNTEAFF
cdr3_nt: TGTGCCAGCAGGAAATGGGACAGGAAGAACACTGAAGCTTTCTTT

v_call: TRBV12-3/TRBV12-4
clone_size: .
j_call: TRBJ2-1
d_call: .
cdr3_aa: CASSLVGAMYNEQFF
cdr3_nt: TGTGCCAGCAGTTTAGTGGGGGCTATGTACAATGAGCAGTTCTTC

v_call: TRBV19
clone_size: .
j_call: TRBJ2-1
d_call: .
cdr3_aa: CASKHSKSEQFF
cdr3_nt: TGTGCCAGTAAGCACAGCAAAAGTGAGCAGTTCTTC

v_call: TRBV7-2
clone_size: many
j_call: TRBJ2-7
d_call: .
cdr3_aa: CASSFALRGDEQYF
cdr3_nt: TGTGCCAGCAGCTTTGCCCTAAGGGGCGACGAGCAGTACTTC

v_call: TRBV7-8
clone_size: many
j_call: TRBJ2-1
d_call: .
cdr3_aa: CASSPTEVTNNEQFF
cdr3_nt: TGTGCCAGCAGCCCTACCGAGGTGACAAACAATGAGCAGTTCTTC

v_call: TRBV29-1
clone_size: .
j_call: TRBJ2-1
d_call: .
cdr3_aa: CSGGRISYYNEQFF
cdr3_nt: TGCAGCGGGGGACGGATCAGCTACTACAATGAGCAGTTCTTC

v_call: TRBV25-1
clone_size: few
j_call: TRBJ1-3
d_call: TRBD1
cdr3_aa: CASRRTGERNTIYF
cdr3_nt: TGTGCCAGCAGAAGGACAGGGGAGAGAAACACCATATATTTT

v_call: TRBV6-2/TRBV6-3
clone_size: many
j_call: TRBJ2-3
d_call: TRBD2
cdr3_aa: CASTIQMAGADTQYF
cdr3_nt: TGTGCCAGCACCATCCAGATGGCGGGAGCAGATACGCAGTATTTT

v_call: TRBV7-2
clone_size: many
j_call: TRBJ1-6
d_call: .
cdr3_aa: CASSLGGANSPLHF
cdr3_nt: TGTGCCAGCAGCTTAGGAGGGGCTAATTCACCCCTCCACTTT

v_call: TRBV28
clone_size: .
j_call: TRBJ2-5
d_call: .
cdr3_aa: CASTPLVLRGEETQYF
cdr3_nt: TGTGCCAGCACCCCCTTGGTGTTAAGGGGTGAAGAGACCCAGTACTTC

v_call: TRBV12-3/TRBV12-4
clone_size: .
j_call: TRBJ2-2
d_call: .
cdr3_aa: CASSRPGTGMTGELFF
cdr3_nt: TGTGCCAGCAGCCGGCCGGGAACGGGAATGACCGGGGAGCTGTTTTTT

v_call: TRBV12-3/TRBV12-4
clone_size: few
j_call: TRBJ1-1
d_call: .
cdr3_aa: CASSLRGGLAFF
cdr3_nt: TGTGCCAGCAGCCTACGGGGAGGGCTAGCTTTCTTT

v_call: TRBV2
clone_size: .
j_call: TRBJ2-7
d_call: TRBD2
cdr3_aa: CASSTGTTPSSSYEQYF
cdr3_nt: TGTGCCAGCAGTACGGGGACTACACCCTCGAGTTCCTACGAGCAGTACTTC

v_call: TRBV7-8
clone_size: many
j_call: TRBJ2-7
d_call: TRBD1
cdr3_aa: CASSPGTGLRLYEQYF
cdr3_nt: TGTGCCAGCAGCCCCGGGACAGGCCTTAGGCTCTACGAGCAGTACTTC

v_call: TRBV4-1
clone_size: .
j_call: TRBJ2-2
d_call: TRBD2
cdr3_aa: CASSRSGSTSGELFF
cdr3_nt: TGCGCCAGCAGCCGTAGCGGGAGTACCTCCGGGGAGCTGTTTTTT

v_call: TRBV12-3/TRBV12-4
clone_size: .
j_call: TRBJ2-7
d_call: TRBD1
cdr3_aa: CASSWTGLDEQYF
cdr3_nt: TGTGCCAGCAGTTGGACAGGGTTGGACGAGCAGTACTTC

v_call: TRBV7-2
clone_size: .
j_call: TRBJ1-5
d_call: TRBD1
cdr3_aa: CASSPQGGVQPQHF
cdr3_nt: TGTGCCAGCAGTCCCCAGGGGGGCGTCCAGCCCCAGCATTTT

v_call: TRBV20-1
clone_size: few
j_call: TRBJ2-7
d_call: TRBD2
cdr3_aa: CSASVAGGPGLLRAQYF
cdr3_nt: TGCAGTGCTAGTGTTGCGGGAGGGCCTGGGCTCCTACGTGCGCAGTACTTC